This T cell receptor beta chain derives from a study of blood T cell repertoires in COVID-19. Study-wide background: Samples representing acute and convalescent COVID-19 were sourced from the United States, Italy and Spain. The analysed material was cDNA or gDNA that came from T cells, B-cell-depleted T cells, or PBMCs.

This table comes from immunoSEQ multiplex PCR, and its TCRdb copy is limited to in-frame clones, with some not included. Among hundreds of thousands of clones listed, about 88% were seen once. The CDR3 is 15 amino acids. V was shortened by 1 base and J by 4 bases, with 11 bases between the two germline ends. Germline V gene sequence: CDR1 SGHNT, CDR2 YENEEA. The sequencing input was peripheral blood. The chain couples TRBV11-3 to TRBJ2-1; D not resolved. This TCR came from a woman aged 40 to 55 who had recovered from COVID-19. CDR3 residues: CASSLGQTTYNEQFF. In nucleotides, the CDR3 is TGTGCCAGCAGCTTAGGACAAACCACTTACAATGAGCAGTTCTTC.